A selection of T cell receptor beta chains follows, all from one sample in a study of blood T cell repertoires in COVID-19. Profiled with immunoSEQ multiplex PCR; TCRdb holds only in-frame clones, not every one. The repertoire holds about 260,000 clones, with around 90% as singletons. Material: PBMCs or T cells enriched from blood (not recorded which). These receptors all stem from a man aged 35-49 years who had been exposed to COVID-19. CDR3s include the opening cysteine and the closing phenylalanine or tryptophan. The D gene is left open where the match is weak.

CASSEPTGRAFF,TRBV5-1,TRBJ1-1,TRBD1,12
CASSRETGFGQPQHF,TRBV7-9,TRBJ1-5,TRBD1,15
CASSLTGVKYEQYF,TRBV11-2,TRBJ2-7,NA,14
CASSEAGADSNQPQHF,TRBV2,TRBJ1-5,NA,16
CASSELEGYGYTF,TRBV2,TRBJ1-2,NA,13
CASSGDRDNEQFF,TRBV5-1,TRBJ2-1,TRBD1,13
CASSVGGEAGQETQYF,TRBV9,TRBJ2-5,TRBD2,16
CVRSSGGGQFFTDTQYF,TRBV7-5,TRBJ2-3,NA,17
CASSFLRGHEQYF,TRBV7-2,TRBJ2-7,NA,13
CASTQGGQGNTIYF,TRBV28,TRBJ1-3,NA,14
CASSYSKVDSLYEQYF,TRBV6-5,TRBJ2-7,NA,16
CASSTLTGHSLYEQYF,TRBV19,TRBJ2-7,NA,16
CASSLVVRNTEAFF,TRBV28,TRBJ1-1,NA,14
CASSLATGYGAKNIQYF,TRBV5-4,TRBJ2-4,NA,17
CASSPTVEVYGYTF,TRBV18,TRBJ1-2,NA,14
CASSFRDSGSTEAFF,TRBV9,TRBJ1-1,TRBD1,15
CASSAGRGGYTF,TRBV12-3/TRBV12-4,TRBJ1-2,NA,12
CASTGISGNTIYF,TRBV2,TRBJ1-3,NA,13
CASSFLGGSSYNEQFF,TRBV28,TRBJ2-1,NA,16
CASSVGGLMVQDTQYF,TRBV11-2,TRBJ2-3,NA,16
CASSVWAGTTSNEKLFF,TRBV6-1,TRBJ1-4,NA,17
CASSKSSGLNYGYTF,TRBV21-1,TRBJ1-2,NA,15